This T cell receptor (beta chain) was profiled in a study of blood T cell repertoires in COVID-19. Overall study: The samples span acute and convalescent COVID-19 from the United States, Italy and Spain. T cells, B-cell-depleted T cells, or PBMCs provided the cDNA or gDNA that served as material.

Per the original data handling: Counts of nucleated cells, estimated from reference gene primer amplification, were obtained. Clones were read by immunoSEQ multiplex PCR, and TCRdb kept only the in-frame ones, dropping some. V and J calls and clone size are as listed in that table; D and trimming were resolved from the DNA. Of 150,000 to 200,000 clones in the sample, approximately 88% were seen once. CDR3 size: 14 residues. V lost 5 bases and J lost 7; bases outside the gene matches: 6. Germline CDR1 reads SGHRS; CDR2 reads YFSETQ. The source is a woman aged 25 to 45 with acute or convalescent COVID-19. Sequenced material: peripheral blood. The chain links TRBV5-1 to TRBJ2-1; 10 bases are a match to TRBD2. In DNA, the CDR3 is TGCGCCAGCAGGGACCCTAGCGGGAGTAATGAGCAGTTCTTC. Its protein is CASRDPSGSNEQFF.